This TCR beta chain was observed in a study of graft-versus-host responses after intestinal transplantation. Only in-frame clones appear in the TCRdb table, and some are missing; sequencing was by immunoSEQ multiplex PCR. The sample includes nearly 20,000 clones, approximately 86% of them seen just once. The CDR3 is 15 amino acids. Trimming removed 3 bases from V and 5 bases from J; junction bases left unmatched: 7. Germline CDR1 reads SEHNR; CDR2 reads FQNEAQ (reference sequence). The rearrangement uses TRBV7-9 and TRBJ2-1; 7 bases fit TRBD2. This clonotype was sampled from a human patient who received an intestinal transplant, so some T cells may come from the graft donor. Sample: PBMCs, taken roughly 32 weeks after intestinal transplant. CDR3 in amino acids: CASSLASGADNEQFF. As DNA, the CDR3 is TGTGCCAGCAGCTTGGCCAGCGGGGCCGACAATGAGCAGTTCTTC.